This TCR beta chain was recorded in a study of cytomegalovirus exposure and HLA in healthy donors. This clone was detected only once. Its antigen is still unknown. Clones were sequenced by immunoSEQ multiplex PCR, and TCRdb holds only the in-frame ones, with some missing. The data contain 110,000 to 150,000 clones, 85% to 90% of them singletons. The germline V and J ends were trimmed by 5 bases and 2 bases, with 15 bases remaining between them. Germline CDR1 is LNHDA and CDR2 is SQIVND (reference sequence). This CDR3 is 16 amino acids long. Regarding the study as a whole: Cytomegalovirus-associated status was assigned to 164 TCR beta chains. First-cohort TCR clusters tended to co-occur in the roughly 130 validation repertoires, a later analysis found.

The sequenced sample was PBMCs. J is TRBJ2-2 and V is TRBV19, with a possible D match to TRBD2 (7 bases). The sequence came from a young man in good health and CMV-seronegative. The CDR3 nucleotides are TGTGCCAGTAGTTTAAACGGGGGGCTAAACACCGGGGAGCTGTTTTTT. As protein: CASSLNGGLNTGELFF.